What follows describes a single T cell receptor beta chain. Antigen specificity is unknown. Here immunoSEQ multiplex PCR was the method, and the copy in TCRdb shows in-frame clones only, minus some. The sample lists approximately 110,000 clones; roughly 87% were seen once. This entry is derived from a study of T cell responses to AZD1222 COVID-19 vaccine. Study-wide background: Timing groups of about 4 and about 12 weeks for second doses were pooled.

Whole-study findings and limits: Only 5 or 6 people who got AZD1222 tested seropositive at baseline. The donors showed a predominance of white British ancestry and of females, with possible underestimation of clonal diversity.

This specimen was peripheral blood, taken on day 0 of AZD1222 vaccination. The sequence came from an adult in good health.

In DNA, the CDR3 is TGTGCCAGCAGCTTTGGGGACAGGGGCGGGACTGAAGCTTTCTTT. Amino acid sequence: CASSFGDRGGTEAFF. This rearrangement joins TRBV7-9 to TRBJ1-1; TRBD1 aligns across 10 bases. The V gene end was trimmed by 3 bases and the J gene end by 5 bases; junction bases not matched to a gene: 6. The CDR3 is 15 amino acids. The V gene's germline CDR1 is SEHNR and CDR2 FQNEAQ (reference sequence).